This TCR beta chain was found in a study of T cells in Graves' hyperthyroidism and ophthalmopathy. Researchers amplified the TCR beta CDR3 regions from RNA transcripts. An initial round of RT-PCR targeting the TCR CDR3 relied on the HTBI primer set. TCRdb independently ran MiXCR on the multiplex PCR reads; one entry per CDR3 protein. The repertoire consists of almost 500,000 distinct CDR3 sequences, with roughly 23% occurring once and the leading ten covering roughly 49%. This clonotype was observed a few times. With V trimmed by 4 bases and J by 12 bases, 13 bases remained unmatched. Germline V lookup: CDR1 DFQATT, CDR2 SNEGSKA (reference sequence). The CDR3 covers 15 residues. For the diagnoses, clinical symptoms, serum thyroxine and TRAb, thyroid ultrasound and orbital computed tomography were used.

The chain combines TRBV20-1 with TRBJ2-1, with 12 positions matching TRBD2. This sequence was found in a woman aged 70-85 years with Graves' ophthalmopathy. The sample was blood. The DNA for the CDR3 is TGCAGTGCTAAGGGAGGACTAGCGGGATTGTTCGGGCAGTTCTTC. Translated, it gives CSAKGGLAGLFGQFF.